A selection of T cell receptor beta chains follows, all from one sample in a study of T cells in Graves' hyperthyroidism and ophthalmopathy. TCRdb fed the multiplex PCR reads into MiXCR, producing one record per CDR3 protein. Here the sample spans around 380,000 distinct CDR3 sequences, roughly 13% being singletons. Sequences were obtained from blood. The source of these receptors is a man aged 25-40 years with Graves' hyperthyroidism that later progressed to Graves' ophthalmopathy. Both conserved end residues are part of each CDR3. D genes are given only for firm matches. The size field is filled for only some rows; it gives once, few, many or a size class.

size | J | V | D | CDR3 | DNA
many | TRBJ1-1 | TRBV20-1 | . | CSASGSYTEAFF | TGCAGTGCTAGCGGGAGTTACACTGAAGCTTTCTTT
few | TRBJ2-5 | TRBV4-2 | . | CASSPRAGARETQYF | TGTGCCAGCAGCCCGCGGGCGGGGGCGAGAGAGACCCAGTACTTC
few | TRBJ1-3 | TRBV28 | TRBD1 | CASSPQGAINTIYF | TGTGCCAGCAGCCCCCAGGGGGCAATCAACACCATATATTTT
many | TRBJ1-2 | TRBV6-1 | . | CASRWDVDYGYTF | TGTGCCAGCAGATGGGACGTGGACTATGGCTACACCTTC
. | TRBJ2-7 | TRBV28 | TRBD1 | CASSLWGDRVYEQYF | TGTGCCAGCAGTTTATGGGGGGACAGGGTCTACGAGCAGTACTTC
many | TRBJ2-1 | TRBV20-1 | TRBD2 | CSASTSGGVIEQFF | TGCAGTGCCTCGACTAGCGGGGGGGTGATTGAGCAGTTCTTC
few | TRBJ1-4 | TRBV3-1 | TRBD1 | CASSLDRQGYEKLFF | TGTGCCAGCAGCCTTGACCGACAGGGCTATGAAAAACTGTTTTTT
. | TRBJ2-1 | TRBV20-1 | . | CSAGRGGYNEQFF | TGCAGTGCTGGCAGGGGGGGATACAATGAGCAGTTCTTC
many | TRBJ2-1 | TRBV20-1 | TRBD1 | CSAGNRGRLNNEQFF | TGCAGTGCTGGAAACAGGGGGCGCTTGAACAATGAGCAGTTCTTC
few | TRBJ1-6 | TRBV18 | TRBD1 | CASSPLGQGAYSPLHF | TGTGCCAGCTCCCCCCTGGGACAGGGGGCATATTCACCCCTCCACTTT
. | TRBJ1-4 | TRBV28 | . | CASSIRESGELFF | TGTGCCAGCAGTATCCGGGAGTCTGGGGAACTGTTTTTT
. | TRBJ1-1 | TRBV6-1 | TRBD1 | CASSERGLGGNTEAFF | TGTGCCAGCAGTGAAAGGGGGCTGGGGGGGAACACTGAAGCTTTCTTT
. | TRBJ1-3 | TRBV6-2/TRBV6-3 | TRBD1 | CASSWDSAFGNTIYF | TGTGCCAGCAGTTGGGACAGTGCGTTTGGAAACACCATATATTTT
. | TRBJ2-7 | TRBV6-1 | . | CASSEWQDDYEQYF | TGTGCCAGCAGTGAATGGCAGGACGACTACGAGCAGTACTTC
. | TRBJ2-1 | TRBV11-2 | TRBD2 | CASSPGLAGAGEQFF | TGTGCCAGCAGCCCCGGACTAGCGGGGGCTGGTGAGCAGTTCTTC
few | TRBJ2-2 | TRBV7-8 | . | CASSFLRRENTGELFF | TGTGCCAGCAGCTTTCTTAGGCGGGAGAACACCGGGGAGCTGTTTTTT
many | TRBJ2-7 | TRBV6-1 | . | CASSFSSDYEQYF | TGTGCCAGCAGTTTCTCCTCGGACTACGAGCAGTACTTC
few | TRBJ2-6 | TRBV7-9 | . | CASSYPRSFSGANVLTF | TGTGCCAGCAGCTACCCCCGGTCTTTCTCTGGGGCCAACGTCCTGACTTTC
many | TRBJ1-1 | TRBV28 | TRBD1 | CASSDFPGQGGNTEAFF | TGTGCCAGCAGCGACTTTCCGGGACAGGGCGGGAACACTGAAGCTTTCTTT
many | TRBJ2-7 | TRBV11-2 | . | CASSRLNDEQYF | TGTGCCAGCAGCCGCCTCAATGATGAGCAGTACTTC
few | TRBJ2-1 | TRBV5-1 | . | CASSLGTSTNEQFF | TGCGCCAGCAGCTTGGGGACAAGCACCAATGAGCAGTTCTTC
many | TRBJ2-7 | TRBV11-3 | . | CASSLVGGTSYEQYF | TGTGCCAGCAGCTTAGTAGGGGGGACCTCCTACGAGCAGTACTTC
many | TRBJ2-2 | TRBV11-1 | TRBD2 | CASSFLAGALAGELFF | TGTGCCAGCAGCTTTCTAGCGGGCGCCCTGGCCGGGGAGCTGTTTTTT